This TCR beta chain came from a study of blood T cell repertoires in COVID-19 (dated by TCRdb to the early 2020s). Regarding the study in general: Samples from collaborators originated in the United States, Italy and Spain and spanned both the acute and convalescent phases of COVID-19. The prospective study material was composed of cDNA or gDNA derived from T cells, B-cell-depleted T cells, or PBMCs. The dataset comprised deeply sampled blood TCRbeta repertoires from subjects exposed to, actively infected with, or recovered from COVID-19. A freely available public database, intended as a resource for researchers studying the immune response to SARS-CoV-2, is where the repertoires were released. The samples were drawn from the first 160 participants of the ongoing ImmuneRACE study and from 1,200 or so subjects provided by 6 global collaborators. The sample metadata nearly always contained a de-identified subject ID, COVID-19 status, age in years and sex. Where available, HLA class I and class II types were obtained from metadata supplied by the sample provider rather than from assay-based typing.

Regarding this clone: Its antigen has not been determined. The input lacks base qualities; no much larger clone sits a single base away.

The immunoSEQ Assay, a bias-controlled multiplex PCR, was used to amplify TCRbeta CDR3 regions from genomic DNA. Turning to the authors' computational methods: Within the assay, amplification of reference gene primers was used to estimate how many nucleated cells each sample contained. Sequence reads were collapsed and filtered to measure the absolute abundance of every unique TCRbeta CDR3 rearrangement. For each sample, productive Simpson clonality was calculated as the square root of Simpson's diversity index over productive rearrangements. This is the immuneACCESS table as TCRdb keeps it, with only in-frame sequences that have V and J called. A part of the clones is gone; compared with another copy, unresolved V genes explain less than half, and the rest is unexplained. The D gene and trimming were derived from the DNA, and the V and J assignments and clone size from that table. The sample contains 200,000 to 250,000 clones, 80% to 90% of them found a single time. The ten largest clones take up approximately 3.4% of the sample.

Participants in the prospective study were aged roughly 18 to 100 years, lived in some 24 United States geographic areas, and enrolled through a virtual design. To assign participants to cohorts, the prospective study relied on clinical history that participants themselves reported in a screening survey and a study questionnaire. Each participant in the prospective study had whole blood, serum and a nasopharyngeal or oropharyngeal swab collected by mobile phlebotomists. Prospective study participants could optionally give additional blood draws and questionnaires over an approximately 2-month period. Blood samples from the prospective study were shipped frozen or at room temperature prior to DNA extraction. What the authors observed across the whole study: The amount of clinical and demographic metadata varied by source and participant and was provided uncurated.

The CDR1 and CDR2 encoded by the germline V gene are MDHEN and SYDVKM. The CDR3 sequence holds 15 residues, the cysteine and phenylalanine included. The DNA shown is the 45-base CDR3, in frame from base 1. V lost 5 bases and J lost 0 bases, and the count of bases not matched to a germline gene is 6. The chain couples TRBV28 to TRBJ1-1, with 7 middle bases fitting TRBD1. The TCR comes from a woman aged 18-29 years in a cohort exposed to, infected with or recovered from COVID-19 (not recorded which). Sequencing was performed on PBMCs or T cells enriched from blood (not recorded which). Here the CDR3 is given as CASSPLRGLNTEAFF. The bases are TGTGCCAGCAGTCCCTTGAGGGGGCTGAACACTGAAGCTTTCTTT.